The 5 T cell receptor beta chains below come from one sample, sequenced in a study of cytomegalovirus exposure and HLA in healthy donors. Researchers ran the PCR with 60 Vbeta and 13 Jbeta primers. Profiled with immunoSEQ multiplex PCR; TCRdb holds only in-frame clones, not every one. The sample contains more than 110,000 clones, approximately 70% of which appear only once. Source material: PBMCs. Receptor source: a woman aged 55 to 70 in good health and CMV-seropositive.

V is TRBV5-4 and J is TRBJ2-1; 8 positions agree with TRBD2. Germline lookup yields CDR1 SGHNT and CDR2 YYREEE (reference sequence). V shed 4 bases, J shed 9 bases, and the junction held 15 bases outside the gene matches. There are 16 residues in the CDR3. The CDR3 reads CASSLRTSTKGSEQFF. CDR3 nucleotide sequence: TGTGCCAGCAGCCTAAGGACTAGCACAAAGGGTAGTGAGCAGTTCTTC. The whole variable domain, remainder taken from reference TRBV5-4 and TRBJ2-1, is ETGVTQSPTHLIKTRGQQVTLRCSSQSGHNTVSWYQQALGQGPQFIFQYYREEENGRGNFPPRFSGLQFPNYSSELNVNALELDDSALYLCASSLRTSTKGSEQFFGPGTRLTVL.

There are a few counts of this clone. This chain links TRBV4-1 with TRBJ2-1; D is undetermined. This CDR3 comprises 17 residues. Germline V gene lookup returns CDR1 MGHRA and CDR2 YSYEKL. Trimming shortened V by 0 bases and J by 0 bases, and 12 bases separated the two germline ends. The CDR3 reads CASSQEVGSSSYNEQFF. The CDR3, as DNA: TGCGCCAGCAGCCAAGAAGTGGGTTCTAGCTCCTACAATGAGCAGTTCTTC.

Only one count was recorded for this clone. The V and J genes are TRBV15 and TRBJ2-1, with 10 bases fitting TRBD2. V shed 6 bases and J 2 bases; nucleotides not matched to a gene: 7. In germline, CDR1 is LNHNV, CDR2 YYDKDF (reference sequence). This CDR3 has 16 amino acids. The CDR3: CATRKETSGTYNEQFF. The CDR3 DNA follows: TGTGCCACCAGAAAGGAAACTAGCGGGACCTACAATGAGCAGTTCTTC.

The rearrangement joins TRBV28 to TRBJ2-4, with D possibly TRBD2 on 7 matching bases. The CDR3 consists of 15 residues. CDR1 is MDHEN and CDR2 is SYDVKM in the germline V gene. V was pared by 5 bases and J by 4 bases, with 15 bases between. Written as DNA, the CDR3 is TGTGCCAGCAGTGGGGGGGGCCGAGGGAAAAACATTCAGTACTTC. It specifies CASSGGGRGKNIQYF.

This clone was seen only a few times. This chain uses TRBV4-1 with TRBJ2-7; D is perhaps TRBD2 (5 bases). This CDR3 region has 14 residues. The germline gives CDR1 MGHRA, CDR2 YSYEKL. The germline V and J ends were trimmed by 0 bases and 12 bases, with 18 bases remaining between them. CDR3 loop: CASSQDLEGRTSYF. The CDR3 DNA is TGCGCCAGCAGCCAAGATCTAGAGGGTCGTACCTCGTACTTC.